This is a list of T cell receptor beta chains from one sample in a study of neurological immune-mediated disorders. TCRdb passed the 5' RACE reads through MiXCR, listing each CDR3 protein once. The data hold about 80,000 distinct CDR3 sequences, with roughly 4.7% observed a single time. Sequenced sample: PBMCs. The receptors come from a woman in her twenties or thirties with multiple sclerosis. The CDR3 runs from the conserved cysteine through the conserved F or W. Each record gives: CDR3 protein, CDR3 DNA, J gene, V gene, D gene, clone size, CDR3 length. A D gene is named only where the DNA matches it firmly. The size entry is marked missing in some rows and otherwise reads once, few, many or a size class.

CDR3: CASSLYGATYTEAFF; DNA: TGTGCCAGCAGTTTATACGGGGCGACATATACTGAAGCTTTCTTT; J: TRBJ1-1; V: TRBV27; D: NA; size: many; length: 15
CDR3: CASSDGTSGGYNEQFF; DNA: TGTGCCAGCAGCGACGGGACTAGCGGGGGCTACAATGAGCAGTTCTTC; J: TRBJ2-1; V: TRBV5-6; D: TRBD2; size: NA; length: 16
CDR3: CASSLGRTGAGELFF; DNA: TGCGCCAGCAGCTTGGGTCGTACGGGCGCCGGGGAGCTGTTTTTT; J: TRBJ2-2; V: TRBV5-1; D: NA; size: NA; length: 15
CDR3: CASSPGLNTEAFF; DNA: TGTGCCAGCTCACCAGGGTTGAACACTGAAGCTTTCTTT; J: TRBJ1-1; V: TRBV18; D: NA; size: many; length: 13
CDR3: CSALESGRFYNEQFF; DNA: TGCAGTGCTTTGGAAAGCGGGAGGTTCTACAATGAGCAGTTCTTC; J: TRBJ2-1; V: TRBV20-1; D: TRBD2; size: many; length: 15
CDR3: CASSSTPSTDTQYF; DNA: TGTGCCAGCAGCTCGACACCTAGCACAGATACGCAGTATTTT; J: TRBJ2-3; V: TRBV5-4; D: NA; size: many; length: 14
CDR3: CASSELDWGDEQYF; DNA: TGTGCCAGCAGTGAGCTCGATTGGGGGGACGAGCAGTACTTC; J: TRBJ2-7; V: TRBV2; D: NA; size: many; length: 14
CDR3: CSASETTDLYPQHF; DNA: TGCAGTGCTAGCGAAACAACAGACTTATACCCCCAGCATTTT; J: TRBJ1-5; V: TRBV20-1; D: NA; size: few; length: 14
CDR3: CSDPGTTNTEAFF; DNA: TGCAGTGATCCGGGAACGACCAACACTGAAGCTTTCTTT; J: TRBJ1-1; V: TRBV20-1; D: NA; size: few; length: 13
CDR3: CASSWGTLGTGELFF; DNA: TGCGCCAGCAGCTGGGGAACGCTGGGGACCGGGGAGCTGTTTTTT; J: TRBJ2-2; V: TRBV5-1; D: NA; size: many; length: 15
CDR3: CSAPGLAGGSDTQYF; DNA: TGCAGTGCCCCGGGACTAGCGGGAGGGTCAGATACGCAGTATTTT; J: TRBJ2-3; V: TRBV20-1; D: TRBD2; size: many; length: 15
CDR3: CASSSTAPQGVSTGELFF; DNA: TGTGCCAGCTCATCGACGGCCCCACAGGGGGTGAGCACCGGGGAGCTGTTTTTT; J: TRBJ2-2; V: TRBV18; D: TRBD1; size: NA; length: 18
CDR3: CASSLTSTNEQFF; DNA: TGTGCCAGCAGCTTGACTAGTACTAATGAGCAGTTCTTC; J: TRBJ2-1; V: TRBV6-5; D: NA; size: many; length: 13
CDR3: CASNQGQGSWETQYF; DNA: TGCGCCAGCAACCAGGGACAGGGATCTTGGGAGACCCAGTACTTC; J: TRBJ2-5; V: TRBV5-1; D: TRBD1; size: many; length: 15
CDR3: CATSAAGGYNEQFF; DNA: TGTGCCACCAGTGCGGCGGGAGGGTACAATGAGCAGTTCTTC; J: TRBJ2-1; V: TRBV24-1; D: TRBD2; size: many; length: 14
CDR3: CASSSTQGGTGELFF; DNA: TGCGCCAGCAGCTCCACACAGGGAGGCACCGGGGAGCTGTTTTTT; J: TRBJ2-2; V: TRBV5-1; D: NA; size: NA; length: 15
CDR3: CSARAVWGSQETQYF; DNA: TGCAGTGCTAGAGCGGTTTGGGGTAGCCAAGAGACCCAGTACTTC; J: TRBJ2-5; V: TRBV20-1; D: NA; size: many; length: 15
CDR3: CASSLAGRGAYEQYF; DNA: TGCGCCAGCAGCTTGGCCGGGCGGGGGGCCTACGAGCAGTACTTC; J: TRBJ2-7; V: TRBV5-1; D: TRBD2; size: many; length: 15
CDR3: CASSLVEGSYNEQFF; DNA: TGTGCCAGCAGCTTGGTGGAGGGGTCATACAATGAGCAGTTCTTC; J: TRBJ2-1; V: TRBV5-6; D: NA; size: many; length: 15
CDR3: CSATKSGHPYEQYF; DNA: TGCAGTGCTACAAAATCGGGACACCCCTACGAGCAGTACTTC; J: TRBJ2-7; V: TRBV20-1; D: NA; size: few; length: 14
CDR3: CSASDAGTYNSPLHF; DNA: TGCAGTGCTTCGGACGCGGGGACCTATAATTCACCCCTCCACTTT; J: TRBJ1-6; V: TRBV20-1; D: NA; size: many; length: 15
CDR3: CSAGSGSSYNEQFF; DNA: TGCAGTGCTGGTAGCGGGTCCTCCTACAATGAGCAGTTCTTC; J: TRBJ2-1; V: TRBV20-1; D: TRBD2; size: many; length: 14
CDR3: CASSVADRTNVGGYTF; DNA: TGTGCCAGCAGCGTAGCGGACAGGACGAACGTCGGTGGCTACACCTTC; J: TRBJ1-2; V: TRBV9; D: TRBD1; size: many; length: 16
CDR3: CASSQDLGADTSYEQYF; DNA: TGTGCCAGCAGCCAAGATTTAGGGGCAGATACCTCCTACGAGCAGTACTTC; J: TRBJ2-7; V: TRBV3-1; D: NA; size: many; length: 17
CDR3: CAISPPGTGNTIYF; DNA: TGTGCCATCAGTCCACCCGGGACAGGAAACACCATATATTTT; J: TRBJ1-3; V: TRBV10-3; D: NA; size: few; length: 14
CDR3: CSARSSGEETQYF; DNA: TGCAGTGCTAGATCTAGCGGGGAAGAGACCCAGTACTTC; J: TRBJ2-5; V: TRBV20-1; D: TRBD2; size: many; length: 13
CDR3: CASGSTSGVETQYF; DNA: TGTGCCAGCGGTTCGACTAGCGGGGTCGAGACCCAGTACTTC; J: TRBJ2-5; V: TRBV12-3/TRBV12-4; D: TRBD2; size: NA; length: 14
CDR3: CSASGRLSSPDTQYF; DNA: TGCAGTGCTAGCGGGAGGTTAAGTTCTCCAGATACGCAGTATTTT; J: TRBJ2-3; V: TRBV20-1; D: TRBD2; size: many; length: 15
CDR3: CASSPGTSGAYFTDTQYF; DNA: TGTGCCAGCAGCCCCGGGACTAGCGGGGCTTATTTCACAGATACGCAGTATTTT; J: TRBJ2-3; V: TRBV7-8; D: TRBD2; size: many; length: 18
CDR3: CSARSPVASTDTQYF; DNA: TGCAGTGCAAGGTCCCCGGTTGCGAGCACAGATACGCAGTATTTT; J: TRBJ2-3; V: TRBV20-1; D: NA; size: NA; length: 15
CDR3: CSARSRDRPNTEAFF; DNA: TGCAGTGCTAGATCGAGGGACAGGCCGAACACTGAAGCTTTCTTT; J: TRBJ1-1; V: TRBV20-1; D: TRBD1; size: many; length: 15
CDR3: CSARAASTDTQYF; DNA: TGCAGTGCTAGGGCGGCTAGCACAGATACGCAGTATTTT; J: TRBJ2-3; V: TRBV20-1; D: NA; size: many; length: 13
CDR3: CAWSPGARGNEQFF; DNA: TGTGCCTGGAGTCCCGGTGCGAGGGGCAATGAGCAGTTCTTC; J: TRBJ2-1; V: TRBV30; D: NA; size: few; length: 14
CDR3: CASSRTALPYNEQFF; DNA: TGTGCCAGCAGTCGGACAGCGCTGCCCTACAATGAGCAGTTCTTC; J: TRBJ2-1; V: TRBV3-1; D: NA; size: few; length: 15
CDR3: CSAFPPSGGPLETQYF; DNA: TGCAGTGCGTTCCCGCCTAGCGGGGGACCCCTAGAGACCCAGTACTTC; J: TRBJ2-5; V: TRBV20-1; D: TRBD2; size: many; length: 16
CDR3: CASQTQGGGTEAFF; DNA: TGTGCCAGCCAGACCCAAGGCGGGGGCACTGAAGCTTTCTTT; J: TRBJ1-1; V: TRBV19; D: NA; size: many; length: 14
CDR3: CASSLSDGRMNTEAFF; DNA: TGTGCCAGCAGTTTATCCGACGGGCGTATGAACACTGAAGCTTTCTTT; J: TRBJ1-1; V: TRBV28; D: NA; size: many; length: 16
CDR3: CASSVDRASYEQYF; DNA: TGTGCCAGCAGTGTGGACAGGGCCTCCTACGAGCAGTACTTC; J: TRBJ2-7; V: TRBV2; D: TRBD1; size: many; length: 14
CDR3: CASSGGQTYNEQFF; DNA: TGTGCCAGTAGCGGGGGTCAAACCTACAATGAGCAGTTCTTC; J: TRBJ2-1; V: TRBV19; D: NA; size: many; length: 14
CDR3: CSARGGQEQFF; DNA: TGCAGTGCTAGAGGAGGACAGGAGCAGTTCTTC; J: TRBJ2-1; V: TRBV20-1; D: NA; size: many; length: 11
CDR3: CASKRSRGQAETQYF; DNA: TGTGCCAGCAAGCGGTCCAGGGGGCAAGCAGAGACCCAGTACTTC; J: TRBJ2-5; V: TRBV28; D: TRBD1; size: many; length: 15
CDR3: CASSGGGGPSSTDTQYF; DNA: TGTGCCAGCAGCGGGGGCGGGGGCCCTTCTAGCACAGATACGCAGTATTTT; J: TRBJ2-3; V: TRBV7-8; D: NA; size: NA; length: 17
CDR3: CSASGTAQETQYF; DNA: TGCAGTGCCAGCGGGACAGCGCAAGAGACCCAGTACTTC; J: TRBJ2-5; V: TRBV20-1; D: NA; size: many; length: 13
CDR3: CASSLGTLGAGETQYF; DNA: TGTGCCAGCAGCTTAGGGACCCTGGGGGCGGGGGAGACCCAGTACTTC; J: TRBJ2-5; V: TRBV11-2; D: NA; size: few; length: 16
CDR3: CSARVPAIRETQYF; DNA: TGCAGTGCTAGAGTCCCGGCTATACGGGAGACCCAGTACTTC; J: TRBJ2-5; V: TRBV20-1; D: NA; size: many; length: 14
CDR3: CASSLGGQGNQPQHF; DNA: TGTGCCAGCAGTTTAGGTGGACAGGGGAACCAGCCCCAGCATTTT; J: TRBJ1-5; V: TRBV12-3/TRBV12-4; D: TRBD1; size: many; length: 15
CDR3: CASSQDSGTQYF; DNA: TGTGCCAGCAGCCAAGACTCAGGGACGCAGTATTTT; J: TRBJ2-3; V: TRBV14; D: NA; size: many; length: 12
CDR3: CASSSRTSGSYEQYF; DNA: TGTGCCAGCAGTTCCCGGACTAGCGGGAGTTACGAGCAGTACTTC; J: TRBJ2-7; V: TRBV6-5; D: TRBD2; size: many; length: 15
CDR3: CASSRLAVAVGETQYF; DNA: TGTGCCAGCAGTCGACTAGCGGTCGCGGTTGGGGAGACCCAGTACTTC; J: TRBJ2-5; V: TRBV2; D: TRBD2; size: few; length: 16
CDR3: CASSITRLQETQYF; DNA: TGTGCCAGCAGCATAACAAGACTCCAAGAGACCCAGTACTTC; J: TRBJ2-5; V: TRBV5-5; D: NA; size: many; length: 14
CDR3: CASSATRAGATDTQYF; DNA: TGTGCCAGCAGCGCTACGAGAGCGGGAGCAACAGATACGCAGTATTTT; J: TRBJ2-3; V: TRBV6-1; D: TRBD2; size: many; length: 16
CDR3: CASSPTWNTGSSRQPQHF; DNA: TGTGCCAGCAGCCCAACATGGAATACAGGGAGCTCGCGTCAGCCCCAGCATTTT; J: TRBJ1-5; V: TRBV7-2; D: NA; size: many; length: 18
CDR3: CASSTPEGGAYEQYF; DNA: TGCGCCAGCAGCACCCCGGAGGGGGGAGCCTACGAGCAGTACTTC; J: TRBJ2-7; V: TRBV5-1; D: NA; size: many; length: 15
CDR3: CASSRLARTGELFF; DNA: TGTGCCAGCAGTCGACTAGCCCGCACCGGGGAGCTGTTTTTT; J: TRBJ2-2; V: TRBV28; D: TRBD2; size: many; length: 14
CDR3: CASSPGGGWGEQFF; DNA: TGTGCCAGCAGCCCTGGGGGAGGGTGGGGTGAGCAGTTCTTC; J: TRBJ2-1; V: TRBV7-9; D: TRBD2; size: many; length: 14
CDR3: CASSQVKGSGRTFNEQFF; DNA: TGTGCCAGCAGCCAAGTGAAGGGAAGCGGGAGGACTTTCAATGAGCAGTTCTTC; J: TRBJ2-1; V: TRBV3-1; D: TRBD2; size: few; length: 18
CDR3: CASSHRQGATFF; DNA: TGTGCCAGCAGCCATCGACAGGGGGCAACTTTCTTT; J: TRBJ1-1; V: TRBV3-1; D: TRBD1; size: NA; length: 12